This paragraph reports one T cell receptor beta chain. This sample is part of a study of T cell changes during pregnancy in multiple sclerosis. The CDR3 sequence is 14 residues long. Trimming at V came to 8 bases and at J to 5 bases, leaving 10 bases not matched to a gene. Germline CDR1 reads SNHLY; CDR2 reads FYNNEI. Sequencing used immunoSEQ multiplex PCR; TCRdb keeps in-frame clones, though not all of them. The sample gives about 77,000 clones, under 95% of which show up once; 2.5% to 3% is in the top ten. The specimen comprised peripheral blood, sampled after pregnancy. This TCR was recovered from a female donor in good health, enrolled as a control in a pregnancy study. The gene calls are TRBV2 and TRBJ2-5, with 8 bases identical to TRBD1. CDR3 sequence: CASRGQGVRETQYF. CDR3 nucleotides: TGTGCCAGCCGCGGACAGGGAGTAAGGGAGACCCAGTACTTC.